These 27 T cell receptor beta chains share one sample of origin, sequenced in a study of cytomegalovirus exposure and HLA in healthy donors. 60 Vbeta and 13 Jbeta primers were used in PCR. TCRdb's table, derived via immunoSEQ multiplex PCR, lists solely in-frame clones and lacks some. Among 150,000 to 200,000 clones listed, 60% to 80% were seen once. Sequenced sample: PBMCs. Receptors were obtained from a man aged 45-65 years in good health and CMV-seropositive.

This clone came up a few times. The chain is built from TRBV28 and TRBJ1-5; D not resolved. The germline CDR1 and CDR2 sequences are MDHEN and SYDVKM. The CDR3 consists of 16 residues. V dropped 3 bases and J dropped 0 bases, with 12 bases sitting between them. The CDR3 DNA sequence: TGTGCCAGCAGTTTTTCAGGATTTTATAGCAATCAGCCCCAGCATTTT. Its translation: CASSFSGFYSNQPQHF.

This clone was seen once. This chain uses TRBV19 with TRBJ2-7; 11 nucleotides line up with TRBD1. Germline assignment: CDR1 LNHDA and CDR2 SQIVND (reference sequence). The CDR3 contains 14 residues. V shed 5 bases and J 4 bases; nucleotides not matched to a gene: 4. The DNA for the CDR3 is TGTGCCAGTAGTGTCGGACAGGGGGCTTACGAGCAGTACTTC. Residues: CASSVGQGAYEQYF.

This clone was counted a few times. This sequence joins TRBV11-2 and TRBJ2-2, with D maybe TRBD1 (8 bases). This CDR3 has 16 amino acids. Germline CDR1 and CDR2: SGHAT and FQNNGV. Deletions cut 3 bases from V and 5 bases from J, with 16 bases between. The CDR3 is CASSFRTGRGTGELFF. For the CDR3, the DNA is TGTGCCAGCAGCTTTCGGACAGGGAGGGGAACCGGGGAGCTGTTTTTT.

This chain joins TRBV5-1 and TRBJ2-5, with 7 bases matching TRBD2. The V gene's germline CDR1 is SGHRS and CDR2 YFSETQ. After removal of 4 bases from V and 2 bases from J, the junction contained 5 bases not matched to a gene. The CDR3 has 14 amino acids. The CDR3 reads CASSPRDYQETQYF. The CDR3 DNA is TGCGCCAGCAGCCCCCGGGACTATCAAGAGACCCAGTACTTC.

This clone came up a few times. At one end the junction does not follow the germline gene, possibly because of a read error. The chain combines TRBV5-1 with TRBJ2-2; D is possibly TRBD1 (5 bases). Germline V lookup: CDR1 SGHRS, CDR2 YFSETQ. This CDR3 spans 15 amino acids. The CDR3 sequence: CASSPLQGSGGELFF. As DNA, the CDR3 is TGTGCCAGCAGCCCCCTCCAGGGTTCGGGCGGGGAGCTGTTTTTT.

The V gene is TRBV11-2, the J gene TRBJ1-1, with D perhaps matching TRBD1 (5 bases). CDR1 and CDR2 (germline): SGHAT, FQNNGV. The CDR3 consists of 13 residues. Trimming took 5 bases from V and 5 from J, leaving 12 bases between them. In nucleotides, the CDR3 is TGTGCCAGCAGCCAAAGACAGAGGACTGAAGCTTTCTTT. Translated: CASSQRQRTEAFF.

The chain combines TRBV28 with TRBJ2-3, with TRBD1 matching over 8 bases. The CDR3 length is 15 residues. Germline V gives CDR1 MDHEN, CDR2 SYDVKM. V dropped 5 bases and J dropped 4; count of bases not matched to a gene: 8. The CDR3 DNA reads TGTGCCAGCAGTCGACGAGGACAGGGCGCAGATACGCAGTATTTT. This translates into CASSRRGQGADTQYF.

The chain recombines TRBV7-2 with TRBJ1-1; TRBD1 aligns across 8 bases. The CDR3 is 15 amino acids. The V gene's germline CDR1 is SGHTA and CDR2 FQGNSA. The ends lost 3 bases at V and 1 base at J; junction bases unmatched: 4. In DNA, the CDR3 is TGTGCCAGCAGCTTTACAGGGGGAACGAACACTGAAGCTTTCTTT. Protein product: CASSFTGGTNTEAFF. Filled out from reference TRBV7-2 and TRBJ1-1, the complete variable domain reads GAGVSQSPSNKVTEKGKDVELRCDPISGHTALYWYRQSLGQGLEFLIYFQGNSAPDKSGLPSDRFSAERTGGSVSTLTIQRTQQEDSAVYLCASSFTGGTNTEAFFGQGTRLTVV.

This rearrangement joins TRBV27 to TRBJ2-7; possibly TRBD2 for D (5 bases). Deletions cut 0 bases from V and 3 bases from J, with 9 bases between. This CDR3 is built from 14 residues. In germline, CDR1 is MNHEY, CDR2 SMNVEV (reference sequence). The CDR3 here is CASSLSGGHYEQYF. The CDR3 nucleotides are TGTGCCAGCAGTTTATCAGGCGGGCACTACGAGCAGTACTTC.

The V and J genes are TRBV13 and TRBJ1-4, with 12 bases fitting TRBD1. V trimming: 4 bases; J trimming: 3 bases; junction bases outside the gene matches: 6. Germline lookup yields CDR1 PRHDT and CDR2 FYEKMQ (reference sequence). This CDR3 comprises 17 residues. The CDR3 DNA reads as TGTGCCAGCAGCTCCGCGGGACAGGGGGCCTCTAATGAAAAACTGTTTTTT. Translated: CASSSAGQGASNEKLFF.

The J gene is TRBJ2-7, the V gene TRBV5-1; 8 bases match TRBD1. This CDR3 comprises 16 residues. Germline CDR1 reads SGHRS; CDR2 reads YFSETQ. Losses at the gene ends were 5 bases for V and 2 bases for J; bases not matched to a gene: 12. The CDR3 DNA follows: TGCGCCAGCAGGGAAGGACAGGGTAGGGGAACCTACGAGCAGTACTTC. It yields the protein CASREGQGRGTYEQYF.

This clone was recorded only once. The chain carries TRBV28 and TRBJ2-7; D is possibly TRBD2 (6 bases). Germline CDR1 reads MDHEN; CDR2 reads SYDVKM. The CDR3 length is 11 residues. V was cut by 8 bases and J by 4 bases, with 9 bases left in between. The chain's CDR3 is CASGRGYEQYF. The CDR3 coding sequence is TGTGCCAGCGGGCGGGGTTACGAGCAGTACTTC.

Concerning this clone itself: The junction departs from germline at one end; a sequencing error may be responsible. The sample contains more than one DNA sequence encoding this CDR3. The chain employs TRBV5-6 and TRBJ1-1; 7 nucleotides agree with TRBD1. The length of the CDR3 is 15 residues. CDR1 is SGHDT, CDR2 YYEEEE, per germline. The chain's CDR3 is CASSSPGQMNTEAFF. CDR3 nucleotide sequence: TGCGCCAGCAGCTCCCCGGGACAGATGAACACTGAAGCTTTCTTT.

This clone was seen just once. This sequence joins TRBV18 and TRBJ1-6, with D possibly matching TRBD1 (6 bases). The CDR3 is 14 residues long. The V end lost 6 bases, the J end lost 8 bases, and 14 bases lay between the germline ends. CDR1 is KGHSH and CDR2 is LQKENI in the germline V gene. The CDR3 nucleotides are TGTGCCAGCTCGCTTAACAGGGCGGATTCACCCCTCCACTTT. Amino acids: CASSLNRADSPLHF.

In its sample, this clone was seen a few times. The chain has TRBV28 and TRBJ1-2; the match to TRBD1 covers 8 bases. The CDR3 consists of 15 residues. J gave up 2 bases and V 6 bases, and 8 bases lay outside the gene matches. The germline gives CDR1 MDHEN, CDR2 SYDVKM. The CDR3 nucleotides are TGTGCCAGCAGCCCAACCGGGACAGGAAACTATGGCTACACCTTC. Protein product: CASSPTGTGNYGYTF.

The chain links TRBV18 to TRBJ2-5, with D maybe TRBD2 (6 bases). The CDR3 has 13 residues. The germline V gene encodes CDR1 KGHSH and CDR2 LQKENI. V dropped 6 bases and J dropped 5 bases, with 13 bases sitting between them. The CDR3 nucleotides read TGTGCCAGCTCCCAGACCCGGGGGGAGACCCAGTACTTC. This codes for CASSQTRGETQYF.

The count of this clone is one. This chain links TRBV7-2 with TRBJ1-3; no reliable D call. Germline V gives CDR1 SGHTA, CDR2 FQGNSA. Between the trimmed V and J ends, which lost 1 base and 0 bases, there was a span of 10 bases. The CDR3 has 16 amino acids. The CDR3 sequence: CASSLGGADSGNTIYF. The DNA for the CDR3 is TGTGCCAGCAGCTTAGGTGGCGCGGACTCTGGAAACACCATATATTTT.

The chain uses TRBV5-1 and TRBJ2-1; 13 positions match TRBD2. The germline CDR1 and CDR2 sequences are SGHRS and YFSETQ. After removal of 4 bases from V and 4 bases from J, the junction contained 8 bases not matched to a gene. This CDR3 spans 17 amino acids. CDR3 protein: CASSPIQTSGGYNEQFF. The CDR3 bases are TGCGCCAGCAGCCCGATCCAGACTAGCGGGGGGTACAATGAGCAGTTCTTC.

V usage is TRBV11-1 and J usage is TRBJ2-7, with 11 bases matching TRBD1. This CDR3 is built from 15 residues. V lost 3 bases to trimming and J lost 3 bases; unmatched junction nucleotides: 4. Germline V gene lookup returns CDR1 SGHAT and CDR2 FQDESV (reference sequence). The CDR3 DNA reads TGTGCCAGCAGCTTTGGGACAGGGGGTTTCTACGAGCAGTACTTC. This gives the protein CASSFGTGGFYEQYF.

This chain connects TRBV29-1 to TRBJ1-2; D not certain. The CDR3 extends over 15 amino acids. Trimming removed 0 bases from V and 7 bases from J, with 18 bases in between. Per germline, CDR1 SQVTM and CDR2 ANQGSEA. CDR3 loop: CSVEDPLLTNGGYTF. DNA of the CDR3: TGCAGCGTTGAAGATCCTTTGCTGACTAATGGTGGCTACACCTTC.

DNA for the CDR3: TGTGCCTGGAGTGTAACCAGGGGGACTGGAAACACCATATATTTT. It yields the protein CAWSVTRGTGNTIYF. The genes are TRBV30 and TRBJ1-3; the match to TRBD1 covers 7 bases. Germline V gives CDR1 GTSNPN, CDR2 SVGIG (reference sequence). The ends lost 0 bases at V and 2 bases at J; junction bases unmatched: 4. There are 15 residues in the CDR3. Supplemented by reference TRBV30 and TRBJ1-3, the full variable domain reads SQTIHQWPATLVQPVGSPLSLECTVEGTSNPNLYWYRQAAGRGLQLLFYSVGIGQISSEVPQNLSASRPQDRQFILSSKKLLLSDSGFYLCAWSVTRGTGNTIYFGEGSWLTVV.

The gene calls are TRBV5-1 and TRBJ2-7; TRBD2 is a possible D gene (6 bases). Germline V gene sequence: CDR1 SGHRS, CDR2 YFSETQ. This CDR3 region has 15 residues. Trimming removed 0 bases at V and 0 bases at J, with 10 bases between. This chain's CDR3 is CASSLGDLSSYEQYF. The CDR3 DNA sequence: TGCGCCAGCAGCTTGGGGGACTTGAGCTCCTACGAGCAGTACTTC.

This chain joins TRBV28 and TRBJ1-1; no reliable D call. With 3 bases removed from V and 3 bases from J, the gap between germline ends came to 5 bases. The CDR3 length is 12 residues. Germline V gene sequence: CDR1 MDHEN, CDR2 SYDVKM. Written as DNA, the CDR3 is TGTGCCAGCAGTTTGTACTACACTGAAGCTTTCTTT. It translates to CASSLYYTEAFF.

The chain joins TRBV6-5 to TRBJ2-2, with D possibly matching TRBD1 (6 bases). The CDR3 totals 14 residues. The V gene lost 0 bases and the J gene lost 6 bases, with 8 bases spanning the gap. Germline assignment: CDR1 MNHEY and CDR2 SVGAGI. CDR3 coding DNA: TGTGCCAGCAGTTACTCGCAGGGGCCCGGGGAGCTGTTTTTT. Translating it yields CASSYSQGPGELFF.

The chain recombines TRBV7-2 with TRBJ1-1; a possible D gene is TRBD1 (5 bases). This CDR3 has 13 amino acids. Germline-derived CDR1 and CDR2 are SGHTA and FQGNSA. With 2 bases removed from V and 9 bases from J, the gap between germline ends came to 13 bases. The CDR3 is CASSLQDTTKAFF. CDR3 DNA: TGTGCCAGCAGCTTACAGGACACTACAAAAGCTTTCTTT. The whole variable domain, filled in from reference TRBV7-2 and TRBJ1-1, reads GAGVSQSPSNKVTEKGKDVELRCDPISGHTALYWYRQSLGQGLEFLIYFQGNSAPDKSGLPSDRFSAERTGGSVSTLTIQRTQQEDSAVYLCASSLQDTTKAFFGQGTRLTVV.

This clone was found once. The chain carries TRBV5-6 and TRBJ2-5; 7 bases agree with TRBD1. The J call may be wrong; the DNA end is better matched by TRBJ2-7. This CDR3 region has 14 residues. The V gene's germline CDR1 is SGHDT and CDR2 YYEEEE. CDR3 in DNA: TGTGCCAGCAGCGACAGGGCAAGCTCCTACGAGCAGTACTTC. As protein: CASSDRASSYEQYF.

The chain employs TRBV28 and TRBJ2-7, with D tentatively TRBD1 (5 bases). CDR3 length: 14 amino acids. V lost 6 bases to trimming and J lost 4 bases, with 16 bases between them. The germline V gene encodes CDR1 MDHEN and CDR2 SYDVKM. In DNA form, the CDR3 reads TGTGCCAGCAGAGACAGAATGCCTAAGTACGAGCAGTACTTC. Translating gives CASRDRMPKYEQYF. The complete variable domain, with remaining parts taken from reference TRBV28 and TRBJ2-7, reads DVKVTQSSRYLVKRTGEKVFLECVQDMDHENMFWYRQDPGLGLRLIYFSYDVKMKEKGDIPEGYSVSREKKERFSLILESASTNQTSMYLCASRDRMPKYEQYFGPGTRLTVT.